The T cell receptor beta chain under discussion was sequenced for a study of blood T cell repertoires in COVID-19. Study information: Nucleic acid was either cDNA or gDNA, and it came from T cells, B-cell-depleted T cells, or PBMCs.

This CDR3 is built from 14 residues. Per the germline V gene, CDR1 is SEHNR and CDR2 is FQNEAQ (reference sequence). Trimming at V came to 6 bases and at J to 5 bases, leaving 8 bases not matched to a gene. Repertoires were generated with immunoSEQ multiplex PCR, while TCRdb's copy carries only in-frame clones and drops some. The data contain over 200,000 clones, 90% of them seen just once; the ten biggest clones take up 1.2%. Ages ranged from roughly 18 to 100 years, with residence in 24 US areas. Cohort 3 donors counted as recovered after two negative PCRs, clearance, or resolved symptoms. V gene TRBV7-9 combines with J gene TRBJ2-5; 8 bases are a match to TRBD2. The origin of this receptor is a man aged 25-45 years who had recovered from COVID-19. Sequenced material: PBMCs or T cells enriched from blood (not recorded which). CDR3 bases: TGTGCCAGCAGTGTTGGAGCGGGAGTTGAGACCCAGTACTTC. Its protein is CASSVGAGVETQYF.